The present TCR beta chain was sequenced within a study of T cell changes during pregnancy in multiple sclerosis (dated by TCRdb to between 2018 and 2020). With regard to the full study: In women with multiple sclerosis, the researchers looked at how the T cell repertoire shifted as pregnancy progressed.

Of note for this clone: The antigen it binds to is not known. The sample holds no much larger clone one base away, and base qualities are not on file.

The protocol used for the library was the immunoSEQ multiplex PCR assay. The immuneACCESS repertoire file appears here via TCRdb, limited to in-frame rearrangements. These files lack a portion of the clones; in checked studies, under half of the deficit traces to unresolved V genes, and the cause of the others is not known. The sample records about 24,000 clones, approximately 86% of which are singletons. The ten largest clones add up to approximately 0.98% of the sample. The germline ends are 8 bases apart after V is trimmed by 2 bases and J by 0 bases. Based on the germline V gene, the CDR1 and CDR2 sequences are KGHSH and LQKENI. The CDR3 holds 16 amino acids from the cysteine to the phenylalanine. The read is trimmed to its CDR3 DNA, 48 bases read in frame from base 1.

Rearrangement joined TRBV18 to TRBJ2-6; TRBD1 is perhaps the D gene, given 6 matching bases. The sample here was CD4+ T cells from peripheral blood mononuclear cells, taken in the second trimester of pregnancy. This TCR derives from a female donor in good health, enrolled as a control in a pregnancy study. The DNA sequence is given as TGTGCCAGCTCACCATTCAGGGGCTCTGGGGCCAACGTCCTGACTTTC. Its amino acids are CASSPFRGSGANVLTF.